This T cell receptor (beta chain) came from a study of blood T cell repertoires in COVID-19 (dated by TCRdb to 2019 to 2021). Background for the entire study: Samples from collaborators originated in the United States, Italy and Spain and spanned both the acute and convalescent phases of COVID-19. Deeply sampled blood TCRbeta repertoires from subjects exposed to, actively infected with, or recovered from COVID-19 were included in the dataset. Where HLA class I and class II types were available, the types were taken from metadata supplied by the sample provider, not from assay-based typing. The material from the prospective study consisted of cDNA or gDNA derived from T cells, B-cell-depleted T cells, or PBMCs. The repertoires were released in a freely available public database intended as a resource for research on the immune response to SARS-CoV-2. A de-identified subject ID, COVID-19 status, age in years and sex were almost always included in the sample metadata. Samples were obtained from the ongoing ImmuneRACE study (first 160 participants) and from about 1,300 subjects provided by 6 global collaborators. Broader findings and caveats from the paper: The quantity of clinical and demographic metadata differed by source and by participant and was supplied without curation.

Concerning this clone: Its antigen is still unknown. No much larger clone is present one base from it, and per-base qualities are unavailable.

Collaborating institutions collected whole blood in K2EDTA tubes following their own protocols. For TCRbeta analysis, collaborators shipped samples as frozen whole blood, isolated PBMCs, or DNA extracted from either of those sample types. The immunoSEQ Assay, a bias-controlled multiplex PCR, was used to amplify TCRbeta CDR3 regions from genomic DNA. In the authors' own workflow: Nucleated cell counts per sample were estimated from amplification of reference gene primers within the assay. Sequence reads were collapsed and filtered to measure the absolute abundance of every unique TCRbeta CDR3 rearrangement. For each sample, productive Simpson clonality was calculated by taking the square root of Simpson's diversity index across productive rearrangements. TCRdb's version of the immuneACCESS table is confined to in-frame rearrangements and falls short of the full clone set. An unresolved V gene accounts for under half of the shortfall where checked; the remainder is of unknown origin. V, J and clone size are taken as reported in that table, and D and trimming were inferred from the DNA itself. Here the sample has about 120,000 clones; 75% to 90% occur a single time. The ten largest clones represent around 30% of the sample.

From the cysteine up to the phenylalanine, the CDR3 has a length of 16 residues. Of the read, only the CDR3 DNA is kept; its 48 bases are in frame from base 1. The V and J ends are trimmed by 2 bases and 6 bases, leaving 20 bases between them. The germline V gene encodes CDR1 LGHDT and CDR2 YNNKEL (reference sequence). The sequence was obtained from a man in his 70s with active or convalescent COVID-19. The chain is encoded by TRBV3-1 (or the pseudogene TRBV3-2) joined to TRBJ2-7; TRBD1 could be the D gene, as 5 bases match. The sample comprised peripheral blood. CDR3 region: CASSQWMTAEIPEQYF. The nucleotide sequence reads TGTGCCAGCAGCCAATGGATGACAGCCGAAATCCCCGAGCAGTACTTC.